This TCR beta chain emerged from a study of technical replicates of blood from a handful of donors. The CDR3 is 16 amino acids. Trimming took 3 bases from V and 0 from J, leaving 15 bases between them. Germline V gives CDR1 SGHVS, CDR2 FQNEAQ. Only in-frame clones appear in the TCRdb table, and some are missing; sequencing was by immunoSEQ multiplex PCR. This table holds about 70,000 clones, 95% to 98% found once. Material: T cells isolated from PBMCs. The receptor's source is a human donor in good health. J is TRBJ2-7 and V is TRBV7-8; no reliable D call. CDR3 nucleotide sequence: TGTGCCAGCAGCTTTAATTTTAGAAAGAGCTCCTACGAGCAGTACTTC. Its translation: CASSFNFRKSSYEQYF.